This entry lists 20 T cell receptor beta chains sequenced from one sample in a study of shared clonotypes between healthy human individuals. Method: immunoSEQ multiplex PCR; TCRdb's copy keeps in-frame clones and lacks some. Of under 600,000 clones in the sample, nearly 80% were seen once. Sequencing was performed on PBMCs. These receptors were collected from a middle-aged woman in good health. Some clones in this sample may be carry-over from other donors' samples.

There are a few counts of this clone. The chain employs TRBV6-6 and TRBJ1-1; 9 bases match TRBD1. V lost 6 bases, J lost 6 bases, and 5 bases stayed unmatched. Germline V CDR1 and CDR2: MNHNY, SVGAGI (reference sequence). This CDR3 has 13 residues. CDR3 DNA: TGTGCCAGCAGAACAGGGGGCACGCCTGAAGCTTTCTTT. Translating gives CASRTGGTPEAFF.

There are many counts of this clone. V usage is TRBV20-1 and J usage is TRBJ2-7; D call uncertain. The CDR3 extends over 11 amino acids. Germline CDR1 reads DFQATT; CDR2 reads SNEGSKA (reference sequence). V lost 3 bases, J lost 3 bases, and 6 bases lay in between. The CDR3 sequence is CSASVNYEQYF. The CDR3 coding sequence is TGCAGTGCTAGTGTCAACTACGAGCAGTACTTC.

This chain links TRBV25-1 with TRBJ1-3; possibly TRBD1 for D (5 bases). The germline gives CDR1 MGHDK, CDR2 SYGVNS. Between the trimmed V and J ends, which lost 0 bases and 4 bases, there was a span of 7 bases. The CDR3 totals 14 residues. CDR3 amino acids: CASSEYGAGNTIYF. The CDR3 coding sequence is TGTGCCAGCAGTGAATATGGGGCAGGAAACACCATATATTTT.

The CDR3 spells CALAGVEETQYF. The CDR3 nucleotides read TGTGCCCTAGCGGGGGTTGAAGAGACCCAGTACTTC. The V call is TRBV30, the J call TRBJ2-5, with 10 bases aligning to TRBD2. Germline loops: CDR1 GTSNPN, CDR2 SVGIG (reference sequence). V shed 8 bases, J shed 3 bases, and the junction held 3 bases outside the gene matches. The CDR3 has 12 amino acids.

The V and J genes are TRBV19 and TRBJ2-7; possible D gene TRBD2, 5 bases. V dropped 9 bases and J dropped 2 bases, with 14 bases sitting between them. The CDR3 has 13 amino acids. CDR1 LNHDA and CDR2 SQIVND come from the germline V gene (reference sequence). CDR3 coding DNA: TGTGCCAGCTCAGAGGGTGTCGCCTACGAGCAGTACTTC. Amino acids: CASSEGVAYEQYF.

This clone was seen a handful of times. The rearrangement joins TRBV11-3 to TRBJ2-1; possibly TRBD1 for D (6 bases). The CDR3 runs to 14 residues. Germline V lookup: CDR1 SGHNT, CDR2 YENEEA. Trimming took 2 bases from V and 9 from J, leaving 14 bases between them. The CDR3 region is CASSLFGLGGEQFF. For the CDR3, the DNA is TGTGCCAGCAGCTTATTTGGGTTAGGGGGTGAGCAGTTCTTC.

This rearrangement joins TRBV5-4 to TRBJ2-1; 13 bases line up with TRBD2. The germline CDR1 and CDR2 sequences are SGHNT and YYREEE (reference sequence). Trimming cost V 4 bases and J 7 bases; bases outside gene matches: 8. The CDR3 consists of 16 residues. CDR3 sequence (DNA): TGTGCCAGCAGCCGACCGACTAGCGGGAGGAGGAATGAGCAGTTCTTC. Its translation is CASSRPTSGRRNEQFF.

The rearrangement uses TRBV5-6 and TRBJ1-3, with D perhaps matching TRBD1 (6 bases). The CDR3 runs 14 residues. Germline values: CDR1 SGHDT, CDR2 YYEEEE. The V end lost 1 base, the J end lost 4 bases, and 9 bases lay between the germline ends. In nucleotides, the CDR3 is TGTGCCAGCAGCTTGCGTGGGACAGGAAACACCATATATTTT. It translates to CASSLRGTGNTIYF.

V and J are TRBV18 and TRBJ2-7, with TRBD2 identical over 13 bases. J gave up 5 bases and V 3 bases, and 7 bases lay outside the gene matches. The CDR3 contains 16 residues. The V gene's germline CDR1 is KGHSH and CDR2 LQKENI. The CDR3 DNA reads TGTGCCAGCTCACCGCCGACTAGCGGGAGGCAGCACGAGCAGTACTTC. Translated, it gives CASSPPTSGRQHEQYF.

The genes are TRBV2 and TRBJ1-5; TRBD1 might be the D (5 bases). Looked up from germline, CDR1 is SNHLY and CDR2 is FYNNEI. The CDR3 consists of 14 residues. Trimming took 2 bases from V and 4 from J, leaving 9 bases between them. The CDR3: CASSESGGNQPQHF. CDR3 DNA sequence: TGTGCCAGCAGTGAATCCGGGGGGAATCAGCCCCAGCATTTT.

This chain connects TRBV2 to TRBJ2-7; perhaps TRBD2 as D (5 bases). Germline CDR1 SNHLY, CDR2 FYNNEI. V was clipped by 9 bases and J by 4 bases, with 13 bases between them. This CDR3 has 12 amino acids. CDR3 in amino acids: CASRTSVYEQYF. The CDR3 DNA reads TGTGCCAGTCGTACTAGTGTTTACGAGCAGTACTTC.

The chain joins TRBV6-1 to TRBJ2-5; D perhaps matches TRBD1 (6 bases). The germline V gene encodes CDR1 MNHNS and CDR2 SASEGT. V lost 0 bases, J lost 5 bases, and 13 bases lay in between. The CDR3 has 15 amino acids. CDR3 sequence (DNA): TGTGCCAGCAGTGAAGCAATGGGGGCTGAGGAGACCCAGTACTTC. Its translation: CASSEAMGAEETQYF.

The chain couples TRBV7-8 to TRBJ2-1, with a weak D call TRBD2 (5 bases). Trimming removed 3 bases from V and 12 bases from J, with 21 bases in between. The CDR3 runs 15 residues. Germline V lookup: CDR1 SGHVS, CDR2 FQNEAQ. The CDR3 DNA follows: TGTGCCAGCAGCTTTACAGCGAACAGAAATCGGGGGCAGTTCTTC. Translation gives CASSFTANRNRGQFF.

The rearrangement links TRBV30 to TRBJ1-6; D is unclear. The V end lost 0 bases, the J end lost 7 bases, and 7 bases lay between the germline ends. The CDR3 extends over 13 amino acids. Germline lookup yields CDR1 GTSNPN and CDR2 SVGIG (reference sequence). DNA of the CDR3: TGTGCCTGGAGTGTACGAGGGAATTCACCCCTCCACTTT. Its translation: CAWSVRGNSPLHF.

The chain couples TRBV5-4 to TRBJ2-7; TRBD1 is a possible D gene (5 bases). Germline-derived CDR1 and CDR2 are SGHNT and YYREEE (reference sequence). The CDR3 has 12 residues. Trimming shortened V by 3 bases and J by 3 bases, and 7 bases separated the two germline ends. CDR3 in amino acids: CASSSDSYEQYF. The CDR3 coding sequence is TGTGCCAGCAGCTCCGACAGCTACGAGCAGTACTTC.

A remark on this clone: The junction shows a germline mismatch at one end, possibly a read error. The chain uses TRBV7-7 and TRBJ1-3, with D perhaps TRBD1 (5 bases). CDR1 and CDR2 from the germline V gene are SSHAT and FNYEAQ (reference sequence). CDR3 length: 14 amino acids. CDR3 sequence (DNA): TGTGCTAGCAGCCTTGGGGGGACTGGAAACACCATATATTTT. Protein product: CASSLGGTGNTIYF.

The chain couples TRBV28 to TRBJ2-7, with TRBD2 matching over 15 bases. The CDR3 has 15 residues. Germline-derived CDR1 and CDR2 are MDHEN and SYDVKM. After removal of 5 bases from V and 4 bases from J, the junction contained 3 bases not matched to a gene. This CDR3 reads CASSRGTSGRYEQYF. CDR3 nucleotide sequence: TGTGCCAGCAGTCGCGGGACTAGCGGGAGGTACGAGCAGTACTTC.

This clone occurred once. This chain links TRBV5-1 with TRBJ2-1, with a weak D call TRBD2 (6 bases). In germline, CDR1 is SGHRS, CDR2 YFSETQ. This CDR3 is 13 amino acids long. The V gene lost 9 bases and the J gene lost 10 bases, with 20 bases spanning the gap. The CDR3, as DNA: TGCGCCACCCGGCGGGACCAAGCCGGGGAGCAGTTCTTC. Translation gives CATRRDQAGEQFF.

This chain uses TRBV6-1 with TRBJ2-7, with 13 bases lining up with TRBD2. With 6 bases clipped from V and 4 bases from J, the junction kept 6 bases outside the gene matches. Looked up from germline, CDR1 is MNHNS and CDR2 is SASEGT. This CDR3 has 15 residues. The CDR3 loop is CASSVTSGREYEQYF. The CDR3 DNA sequence: TGTGCCAGCAGCGTTACTAGCGGGAGGGAATACGAGCAGTACTTC.

The chain employs TRBV4-1 and TRBJ2-6; D unresolved. Germline V gene data show CDR1 as MGHRA and CDR2 as YSYEKL. This CDR3 is built from 17 residues. V was clipped by 0 bases and J by 2 bases, with 11 bases between them. The CDR3 protein is CASSQEPARPGANVLTF. CDR3 nucleotide sequence: TGCGCCAGCAGCCAAGAGCCAGCCCGTCCTGGGGCCAACGTCCTGACTTTC.